This TCR beta chain was retrieved from a study of cytomegalovirus exposure and HLA in healthy donors. The sample holds one count of this clone. The target antigen is unknown. Amplification used 60 Vbeta primers and 13 Jbeta primers. Repertoires were generated with immunoSEQ multiplex PCR, while TCRdb's copy carries only in-frame clones and drops some. Here the sample spans roughly 160,000 clones, approximately 88% being singletons. Study outcomes and limitations: From TCR beta sequences, most subjects' HLA-A and HLA-B alleles were reportedly predicted accurately. An assumption of roughly uniform sequencing depth across donors underlay the presence/absence analyses.

Every donor was a healthy person donating bone marrow. The sample taken for sequencing was PBMCs. This TCR was recovered from a boy younger than 10 in good health and CMV-seronegative.

Here the CDR3 DNA reads TGCGCCAGCAGTCAGAGGGGGAATAACTATGGCTACACCTTC. Translation: CASSQRGNNYGYTF. The chain couples TRBV23-1 to TRBJ1-2; the D gene is possibly TRBD1 (6 bases). TRBV23-1 falls under the ORF class, with uncertain function. V gave up 3 bases and J gave up 1 base, with 9 bases separating them. The CDR3 consists of 14 residues.